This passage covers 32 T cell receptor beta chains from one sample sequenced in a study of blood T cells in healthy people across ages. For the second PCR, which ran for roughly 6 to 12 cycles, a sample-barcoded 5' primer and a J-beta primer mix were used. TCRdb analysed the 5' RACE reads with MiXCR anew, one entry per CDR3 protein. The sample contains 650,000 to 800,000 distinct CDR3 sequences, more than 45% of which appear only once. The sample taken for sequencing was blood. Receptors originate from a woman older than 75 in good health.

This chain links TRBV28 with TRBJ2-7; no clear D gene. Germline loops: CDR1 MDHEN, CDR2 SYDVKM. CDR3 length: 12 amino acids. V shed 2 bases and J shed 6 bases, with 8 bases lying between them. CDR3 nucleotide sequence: TGTGCCAGCAGTTTAAATCAGCGCGAGCAGTACTTC. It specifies CASSLNQREQYF.

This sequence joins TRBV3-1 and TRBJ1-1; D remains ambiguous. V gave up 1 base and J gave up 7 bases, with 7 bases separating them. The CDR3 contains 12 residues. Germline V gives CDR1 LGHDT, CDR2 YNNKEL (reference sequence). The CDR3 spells CASSQGRGEAFF. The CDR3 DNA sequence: TGTGCCAGCAGCCAAGGGCGGGGTGAAGCTTTCTTT.

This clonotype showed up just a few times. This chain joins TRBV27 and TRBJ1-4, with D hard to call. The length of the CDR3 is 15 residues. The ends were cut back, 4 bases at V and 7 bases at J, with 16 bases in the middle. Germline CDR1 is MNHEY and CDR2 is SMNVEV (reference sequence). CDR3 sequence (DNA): TGTGCCAGCAGTTCAACCTGGGCCGGTGGTGAAAAACTGTTTTTT. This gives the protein CASSSTWAGGEKLFF.

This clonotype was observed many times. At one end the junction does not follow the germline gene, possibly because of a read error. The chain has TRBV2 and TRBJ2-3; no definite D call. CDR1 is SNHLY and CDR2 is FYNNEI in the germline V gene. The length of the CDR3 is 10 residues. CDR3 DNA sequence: TGTGCCAGCAGGGAAGATACGCAGTATTTT. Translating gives CASREDTQYF.

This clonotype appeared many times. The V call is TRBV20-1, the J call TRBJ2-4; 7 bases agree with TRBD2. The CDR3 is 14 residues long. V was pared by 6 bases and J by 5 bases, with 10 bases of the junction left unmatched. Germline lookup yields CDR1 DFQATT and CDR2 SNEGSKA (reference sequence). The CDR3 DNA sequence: TGCAGTGCCCCCAAGACGGGAGGCGAAAACATTCAGTACTTC. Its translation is CSAPKTGGENIQYF.

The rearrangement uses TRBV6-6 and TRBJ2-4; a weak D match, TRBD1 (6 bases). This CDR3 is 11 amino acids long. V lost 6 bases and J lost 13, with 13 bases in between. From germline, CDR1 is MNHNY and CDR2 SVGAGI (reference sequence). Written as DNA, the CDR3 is TGTGCCAGCAGATCGGACAGCAGGCAGTACTTC. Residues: CASRSDSRQYF.

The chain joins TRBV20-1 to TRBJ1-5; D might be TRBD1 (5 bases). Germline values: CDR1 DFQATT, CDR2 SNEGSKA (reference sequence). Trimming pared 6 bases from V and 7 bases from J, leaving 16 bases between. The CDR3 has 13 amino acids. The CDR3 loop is CSAYGGEGQPQHF. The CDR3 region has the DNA TGCAGTGCCTATGGGGGGGAGGGGCAGCCCCAGCATTTT.

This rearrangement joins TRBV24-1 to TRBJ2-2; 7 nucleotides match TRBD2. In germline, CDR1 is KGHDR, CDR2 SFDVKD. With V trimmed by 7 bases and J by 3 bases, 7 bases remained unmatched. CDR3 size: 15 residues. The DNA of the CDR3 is TGTGCCACCAGGAACGGGAGGACGGACACCGGGGAGCTGTTTTTT. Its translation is CATRNGRTDTGELFF.

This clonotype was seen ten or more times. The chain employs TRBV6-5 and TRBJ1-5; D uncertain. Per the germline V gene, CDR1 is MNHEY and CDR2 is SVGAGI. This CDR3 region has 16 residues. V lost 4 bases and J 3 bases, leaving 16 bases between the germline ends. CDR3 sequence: CASSSRPPQSNQPQHF. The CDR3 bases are TGTGCCAGCAGTTCCCGGCCCCCCCAATCCAATCAGCCCCAGCATTTT.

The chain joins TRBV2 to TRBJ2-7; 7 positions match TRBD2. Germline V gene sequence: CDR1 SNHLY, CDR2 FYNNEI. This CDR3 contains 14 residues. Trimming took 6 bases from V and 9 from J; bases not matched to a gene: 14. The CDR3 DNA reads TGTGCCAGCAGCCCCAGCGGGGACGGGGACGGGCAGTACTTC. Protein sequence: CASSPSGDGDGQYF.

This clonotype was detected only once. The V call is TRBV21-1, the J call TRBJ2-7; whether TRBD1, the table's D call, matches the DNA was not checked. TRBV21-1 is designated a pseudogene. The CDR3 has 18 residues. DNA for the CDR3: TGTGCCAGCAGCGCGGTGAATGATCCGGGACAGGGGTCCTACGAGCAGTACTTC. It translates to CASSAVNDPGQGSYEQYF.

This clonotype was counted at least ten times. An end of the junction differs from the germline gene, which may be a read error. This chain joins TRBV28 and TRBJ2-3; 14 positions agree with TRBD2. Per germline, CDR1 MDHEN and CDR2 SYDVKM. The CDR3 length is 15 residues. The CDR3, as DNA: TGTGCCAGCAGTCCACCGGGACTAGCGGGAGATGCGCAGTATTTT. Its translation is CASSPPGLAGDAQYF.

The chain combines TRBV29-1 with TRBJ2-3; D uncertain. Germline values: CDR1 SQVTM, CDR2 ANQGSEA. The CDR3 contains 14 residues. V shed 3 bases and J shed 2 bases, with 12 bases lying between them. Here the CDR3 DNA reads TGCAGCGTTGAGTCGGCAGCAACCACAGATACGCAGTATTTT. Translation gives CSVESAATTDTQYF.

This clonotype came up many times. CDR3 bases: TGTGCCAGCAGTTACCTGACAGGGAAAGACTATGGCTACACCTTC. Protein product: CASSYLTGKDYGYTF. This chain links TRBV6-6 with TRBJ1-2; 7 bases match TRBD1. Germline V CDR1 and CDR2: MNHNY, SVGAGI (reference sequence). V lost 2 bases to trimming and J lost 3 bases; unmatched junction nucleotides: 6. The CDR3 runs to 15 residues.

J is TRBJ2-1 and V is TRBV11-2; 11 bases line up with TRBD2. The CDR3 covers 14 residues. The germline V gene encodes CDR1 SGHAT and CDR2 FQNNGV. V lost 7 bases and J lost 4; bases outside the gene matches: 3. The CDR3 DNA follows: TGTGCCAGCACCCGACTAGCGGGGTACAATGAGCAGTTCTTC. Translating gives CASTRLAGYNEQFF.

As DNA, the CDR3 is TGTGCCAGCAAAAACCCGACGGCCTCCTACGAGCAGTACTTC. Protein: CASKNPTASYEQYF. The rearrangement joins TRBV27 to TRBJ2-7; D is uncertain. The CDR3 length is 14 residues. CDR1 and CDR2 (germline): MNHEY, SMNVEV (reference sequence). The V end lost 7 bases, the J end lost 0 bases, and 13 bases lay between the germline ends.

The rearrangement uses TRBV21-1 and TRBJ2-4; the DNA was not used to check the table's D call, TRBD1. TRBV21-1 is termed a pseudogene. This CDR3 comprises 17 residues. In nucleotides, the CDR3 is TGTGCCAGCAGCAAAGGGACCCAGGACCTAGCCAAAAACATTCAGTACTTC. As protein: CASSKGTQDLAKNIQYF.

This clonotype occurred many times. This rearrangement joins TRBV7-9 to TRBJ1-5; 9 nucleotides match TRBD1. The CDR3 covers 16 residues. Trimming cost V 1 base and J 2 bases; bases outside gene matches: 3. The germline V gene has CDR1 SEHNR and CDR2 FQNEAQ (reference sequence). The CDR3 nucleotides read TGTGCCAGCAGCTTAGAGACAGGGGGTGGCAATCAGCCCCAGCATTTT. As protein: CASSLETGGGNQPQHF.

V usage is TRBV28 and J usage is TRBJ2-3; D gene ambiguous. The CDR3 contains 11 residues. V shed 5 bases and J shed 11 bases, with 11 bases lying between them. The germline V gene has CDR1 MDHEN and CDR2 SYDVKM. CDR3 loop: CASSGWPLQYF. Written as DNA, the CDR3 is TGTGCCAGCAGTGGCTGGCCCTTGCAGTATTTT.

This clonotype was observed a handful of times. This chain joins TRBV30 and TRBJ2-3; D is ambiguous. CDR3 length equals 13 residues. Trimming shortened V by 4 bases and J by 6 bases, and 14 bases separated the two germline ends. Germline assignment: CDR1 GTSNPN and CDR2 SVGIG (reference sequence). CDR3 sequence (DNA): TGTGCCTGGACCCTTGGCCTTCTTGATACGCAGTATTTT. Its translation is CAWTLGLLDTQYF. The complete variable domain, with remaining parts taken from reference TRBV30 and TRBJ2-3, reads SQTIHQWPATLVQPVGSPLSLECTVEGTSNPNLYWYRQAAGRGLQLLFYSVGIGQISSEVPQNLSASRPQDRQFILSSKKLLLSDSGFYLCAWTLGLLDTQYFGPGTRLTVL.

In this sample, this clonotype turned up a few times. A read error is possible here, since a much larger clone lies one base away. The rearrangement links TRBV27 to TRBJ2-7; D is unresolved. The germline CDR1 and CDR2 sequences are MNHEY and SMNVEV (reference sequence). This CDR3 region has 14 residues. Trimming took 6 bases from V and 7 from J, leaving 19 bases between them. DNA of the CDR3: TGTGCCAGCAGGCGTGAATTGGGTAACAATGAGCAGTACTTC. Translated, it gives CASRRELGNNEQYF.

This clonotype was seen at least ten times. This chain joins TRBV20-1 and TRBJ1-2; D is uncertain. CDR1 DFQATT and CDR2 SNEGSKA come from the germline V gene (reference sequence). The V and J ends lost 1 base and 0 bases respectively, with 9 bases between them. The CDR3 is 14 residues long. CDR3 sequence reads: CSARVDISNYGYTF. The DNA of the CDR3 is TGCAGTGCTAGAGTCGACATTTCTAACTATGGCTACACCTTC.

The CDR3 DNA sequence: TGTGCCAGCAGCCCTAGCGGGGGGCGTGGCAATGAGCAGTTCTTC. This encodes CASSPSGGRGNEQFF. The V call is TRBV4-2, the J call TRBJ2-1; 11 bases fit TRBD2. The CDR3 has 15 residues. The germline V gene has CDR1 LGHNA and CDR2 YNFKEQ. Unmatched junction bases numbered 5, after V lost 4 bases and J lost 6 bases.

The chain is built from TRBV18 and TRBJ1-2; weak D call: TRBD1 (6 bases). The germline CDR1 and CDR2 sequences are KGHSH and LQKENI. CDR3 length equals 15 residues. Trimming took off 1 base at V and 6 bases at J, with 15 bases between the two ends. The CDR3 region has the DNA TGTGCCAGCTCACCACGACAGGAAGCCCTGGATGGCTACACCTTC. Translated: CASSPRQEALDGYTF. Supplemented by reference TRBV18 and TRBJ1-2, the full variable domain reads NAGVMQNPRHLVRRRGQEARLRCSPMKGHSHVYWYRQLPEEGLKFMVYLQKENIIDESGMPKERFSAEFPKEGPSILRIQQVVRGDSAAYFCASSPRQEALDGYTFGSGTRLTVV.

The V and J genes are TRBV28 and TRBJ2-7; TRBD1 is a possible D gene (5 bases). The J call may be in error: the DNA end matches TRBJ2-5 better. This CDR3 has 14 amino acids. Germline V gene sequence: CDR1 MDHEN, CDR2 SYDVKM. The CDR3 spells CASNLFRVNETQYF. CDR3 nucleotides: TGTGCCAGCAATCTCTTCAGGGTGAATGAGACCCAGTACTTC.

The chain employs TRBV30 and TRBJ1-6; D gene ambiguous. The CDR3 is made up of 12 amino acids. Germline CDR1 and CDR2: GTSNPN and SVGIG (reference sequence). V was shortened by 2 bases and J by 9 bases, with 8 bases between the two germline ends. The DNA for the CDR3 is TGTGCCTGGAGTCCCCCCGGTTCACCCCTCCACTTT. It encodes CAWSPPGSPLHF.

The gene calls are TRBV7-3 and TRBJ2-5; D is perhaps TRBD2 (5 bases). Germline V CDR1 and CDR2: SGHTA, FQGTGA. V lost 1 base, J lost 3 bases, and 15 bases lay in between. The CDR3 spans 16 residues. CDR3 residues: CASSLMGVGAEETQYF. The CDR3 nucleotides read TGTGCCAGCAGCTTAATGGGAGTCGGCGCAGAAGAGACCCAGTACTTC.

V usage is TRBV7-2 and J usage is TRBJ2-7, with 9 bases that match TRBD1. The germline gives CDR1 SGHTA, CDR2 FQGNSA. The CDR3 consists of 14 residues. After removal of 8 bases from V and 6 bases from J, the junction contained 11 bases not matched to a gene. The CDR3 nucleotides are TGTGCCAGCTGCCCCCGGGACAGGGACAGCGAGCAGTACTTC. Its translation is CASCPRDRDSEQYF.

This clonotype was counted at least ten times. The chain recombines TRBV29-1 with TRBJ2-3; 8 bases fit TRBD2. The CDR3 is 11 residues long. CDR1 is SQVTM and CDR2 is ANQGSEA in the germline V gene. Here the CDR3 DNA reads TGCTCTAGCGGGAGCACAGATACGCAGTATTTT. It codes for CSSGSTDTQYF.

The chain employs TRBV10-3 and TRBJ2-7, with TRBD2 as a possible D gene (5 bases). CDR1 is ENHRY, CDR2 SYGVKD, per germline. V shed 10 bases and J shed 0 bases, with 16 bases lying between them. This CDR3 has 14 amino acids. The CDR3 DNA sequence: TGTGCCACGTTCCGGGGTGCGAGCTCCTACGAGCAGTACTTC. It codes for CATFRGASSYEQYF.

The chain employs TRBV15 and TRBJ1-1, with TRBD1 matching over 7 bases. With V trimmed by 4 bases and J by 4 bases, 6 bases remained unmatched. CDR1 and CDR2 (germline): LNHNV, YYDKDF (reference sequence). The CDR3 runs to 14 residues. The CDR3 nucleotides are TGTGCCACCAGCAACGCAGGGGGGATCACTGAAGCTTTCTTT. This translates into CATSNAGGITEAFF.

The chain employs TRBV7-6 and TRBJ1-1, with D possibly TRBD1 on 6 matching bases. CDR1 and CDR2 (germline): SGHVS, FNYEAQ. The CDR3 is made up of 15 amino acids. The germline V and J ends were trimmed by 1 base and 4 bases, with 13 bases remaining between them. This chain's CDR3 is CASSLGWGASTEAFF. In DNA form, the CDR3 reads TGTGCCAGCAGCTTAGGGTGGGGGGCGAGCACTGAAGCTTTCTTT.